This T cell receptor beta chain was retrieved from a study of blood T cell repertoires in COVID-19. Study-level background: Acute-phase and convalescent COVID-19 samples originated in the United States, Italy and Spain. PBMCs, B-cell-depleted T cells, or T cells provided the cDNA or gDNA that made up the material.

Produced via immunoSEQ multiplex PCR; TCRdb's table is partial and in-frame only. The sample records 350,000 to 450,000 clones, more than 80% being singletons. Categorization into cohorts depended on clinical history that participants reported. Resolution of symptoms, clearance, or two negative PCRs was present in recovered Cohort 3 donors. This CDR3 spans 15 amino acids. Trimming shortened V by 2 bases and J by 3 bases, and 11 bases separated the two germline ends. Germline lookup yields CDR1 LGHNT and CDR2 FRNRAP. The sample consisted of PBMCs or T cells enriched from blood (not recorded which). This chain joins TRBV12-5 and TRBJ1-5; a weak D match, TRBD1 (5 bases). The TCR originated in a young man who had recovered from COVID-19. The DNA of the CDR3 is TGTGCTAGTGGTTTGCAGACAGTTTCCAATCAGCCCCAGCATTTT. Protein product: CASGLQTVSNQPQHF.